A single sample is the source of the 4 T cell receptor beta chains below, sequenced in a study of cytomegalovirus exposure and HLA in healthy donors. Researchers ran the PCR with 60 Vbeta and 13 Jbeta primers. Generated by immunoSEQ multiplex PCR, the TCRdb table keeps only in-frame clones and is missing some. The sample includes tens of thousands of clones. The sequenced material came from PBMCs. These receptors all come from a woman aged 25-40 years in good health and CMV-seronegative.

The CDR3 reads CASSLGPGFNSPLHF. CDR3 nucleotide sequence: TGCGCCAGCAGCTTGGGTCCAGGATTCAATTCACCCCTCCACTTT. The J gene is TRBJ1-6, the V gene TRBV5-1; D remains ambiguous. Deletions cut 0 bases from V and 7 bases from J, with 11 bases between. The CDR3 has 15 residues. Germline V lookup: CDR1 SGHRS, CDR2 YFSETQ.

The V call is TRBV4-1, the J call TRBJ1-1; D perhaps matches TRBD1 (5 bases). V was clipped by 1 base and J by 1 base, with 10 bases between them. Germline-derived CDR1 and CDR2 are MGHRA and YSYEKL. The CDR3 consists of 15 residues. As DNA, the CDR3 is TGCGCCAGCAGCCAAGGTTTCAGGGCGAACACTGAAGCTTTCTTT. Protein product: CASSQGFRANTEAFF.

The rearrangement uses TRBV6-1 and TRBJ2-2; TRBD2 is a possible D gene (7 bases). Germline V gene lookup returns CDR1 MNHNS and CDR2 SASEGT. Trimming cost V 7 bases and J 5 bases, with 14 bases left between them. The CDR3 length is 14 residues. The CDR3 nucleotides read TGTGCCAGCACGCGGGGGACAACAACCGGGGAGCTGTTTTTT. Translating gives CASTRGTTTGELFF.

This chain joins TRBV4-1 and TRBJ2-7; D perhaps matches TRBD2 (5 bases). CDR3 size: 13 residues. Trimming cost V 1 base and J 7 bases, with 11 bases left between them. CDR1 and CDR2 from the germline V gene are MGHRA and YSYEKL. The CDR3 DNA is TGCGCCAGCAGCCAAGTCGGATCGGGAGAGCAGTACTTC. Its protein product is CASSQVGSGEQYF.